This is a list of T cell receptor beta chains from one sample in a study of blood T cell repertoires in COVID-19. Measured with immunoSEQ multiplex PCR; TCRdb has only the in-frame clones, and not every one. The table has about 150,000 clones, just under 85% seen once. Sequencing was performed on peripheral blood. The receptor set was obtained from a woman aged 60-70 years with acute or convalescent COVID-19. Both conserved end residues are part of each CDR3. Fields, in order: CDR3 length, V gene, D gene, clone size, J gene, CDR3 DNA, CDR3 protein. The D gene is left open where the match is weak. The size field is filled for only some rows; it gives once, few, many or a size class.

14	TRBV5-1	-	-	TRBJ2-5	TGCGCCAGCAGCTTGGGCCAGGGAGGAGAGACCCAGTACTTC	CASSLGQGGETQYF
15	TRBV14	-	-	TRBJ1-1	TGTGCCAGCAGCCAAGTGATGGGCATGAACACTGAAGCTTTCTTT	CASSQVMGMNTEAFF
10	TRBV28	-	-	TRBJ1-1	TGTGCCACCGGGGTTACTGAAGCTTTCTTT	CATGVTEAFF
14	TRBV18	-	-	TRBJ1-1	TGTGCCAGCTCACCTCTCGACAAGAACACTGAAGCTTTCTTT	CASSPLDKNTEAFF
17	TRBV6-2/TRBV6-3	-	few	TRBJ2-4	TGTGCCAGCAGTTCCCTGATTGACAGATTAGCCAAAAACATTCAGTACTTC	CASSSLIDRLAKNIQYF
13	TRBV11-2	-	few	TRBJ2-5	TGTGCCAGCAGCTGGAGCGACCAAGAGACCCAGTACTTC	CASSWSDQETQYF
15	TRBV5-1	-	-	TRBJ2-6	TGCGCCAGCAGCCGGTGGGGGCAGGGGGCCAACGTCCTGACTTTC	CASSRWGQGANVLTF
16	TRBV7-9	TRBD2	-	TRBJ2-2	TGTGCCAGCAAGCTAGCGGGGGGGAGAAACACCGGGGAGCTGTTTTTT	CASKLAGGRNTGELFF
15	TRBV2	TRBD1	few	TRBJ1-6	TGTGCCAGCAGTCCAACCGGGACAGTAAATTCACCCCTCCACTTT	CASSPTGTVNSPLHF
14	TRBV5-1	-	once	TRBJ1-1	TGCGCCAGCAGCTTGGAACCGGGGGGAGCTGAAGCTTTCTTT	CASSLEPGGAEAFF
12	TRBV28	-	-	TRBJ2-5	TGTGCCAGCAGAGCGGCCCAAGAGACCCAGTACTTC	CASRAAQETQYF
14	TRBV6-5	-	-	TRBJ1-4	TGTGCCAGCAGAACCACATCGGAGGGGGAAAAACTGTTTTTT	CASRTTSEGEKLFF
15	TRBV5-6	-	-	TRBJ1-2	TGTGCCAGCAGACCTAAGCACAGGGTCACTTATGGCTACACCTTC	CASRPKHRVTYGYTF
13	TRBV7-6	-	-	TRBJ1-1	TGTGCCAGCAGCTTAGGACAACGGACTGAAGCTTTCTTT	CASSLGQRTEAFF
15	TRBV7-9	-	few	TRBJ2-2	TGTGCCAGCAGCTTAGCTGTCGGGAACACCGGGGAGCTGTTTTTT	CASSLAVGNTGELFF
15	TRBV9	-	few	TRBJ1-2	TGTGCCAGCAGCGTAGCCGGAACAGGGACGGGAGGCTACACCTTC	CASSVAGTGTGGYTF
14	TRBV29-1	-	-	TRBJ2-4	TGCAGCGTTCGAGATTTCGGGACCAAAAACATTCAGTACTTC	CSVRDFGTKNIQYF
12	TRBV28	-	few	TRBJ1-2	TGTGCCAGCGCCAGACAGCACTATGGCTACACCTTC	CASARQHYGYTF
14	TRBV29-1	TRBD1	-	TRBJ1-1	TGCAGCGTTGGCCATCGGACAGGGGCTACTGAAGCTTTCTTT	CSVGHRTGATEAFF
16	TRBV5-1	TRBD1	-	TRBJ2-3	TGCGCCAGCAGCTTGAGGCCAGGACAGGGAACAGATACGCAGTATTTT	CASSLRPGQGTDTQYF